This entry features one T cell receptor (beta chain) sequence. No antigen is known for it. There are 15 residues in the CDR3. CDR1 and CDR2 (germline): LNHDA, SQIVND (reference sequence). The entry originates in a study of cytomegalovirus exposure and HLA in healthy donors. Study observations and caveats: Previously analyzed data showed that most TCR beta V segments were productive at a frequency of about 90% or about 30%. Sequencing artifact likely explains a cluster of highly shared sequence variants. Some V segments (TRBV6-2 and TRBV6-3 among them) were excluded as indistinguishable.

The PCR had 60 Vbeta and 13 Jbeta primers. Profiling relied on immunoSEQ multiplex PCR, and the TCRdb table lists in-frame clones only, not all of them. This table holds more than 110,000 clones, approximately 70% found once. The TCR was taken from a woman aged 25 to 45 in good health and CMV-seronegative. This chain joins TRBV19 and TRBJ2-5; no firm D call. The DNA end is more similar to TRBJ2-7, so the J call may be wrong. Sequencing was done on a sample of PBMCs. Written as DNA, the CDR3 is TGTGCCAGTAGTATAGATCACAGCTACTCCTACGAGCAGTACTTC. Amino acid sequence: CASSIDHSYSYEQYF.